The 30 T cell receptor beta chains in this list originate from one sample, sequenced in a study of regulatory T cells in long-lasting Graves disease. Time point of the sample: persistent/refractory GD, antithyroid drugs over 5 years with positive TRAb. The TCR library was prepared using RNA isolated from PBMCs. Construction of TCR beta libraries relied on iRepertoire HTBI primers and on Arm-PCR targeting CDR3 regions. MiXCR, applied by TCRdb to the multiplex PCR reads, yields one record per CDR3 protein. Among some 440,000 distinct CDR3 sequences listed, less than 25% were seen once. The specimen was peripheral blood mononuclear cells (PBMCs), collected when the disease was refractory, from a patient treated with antithyroid drugs. The source of these receptors is a female donor with Graves disease.

This chain joins TRBV7-8 and TRBJ1-3, with D unclear. In germline, CDR1 is SGHVS, CDR2 FQNEAQ. The V gene lost 3 bases and the J gene lost 3 bases, with 6 bases spanning the gap. This CDR3 spans 13 amino acids. CDR3 in amino acids: CASSLSGGNTIYF. The CDR3 bases are TGTGCCAGCAGCTTGTCCGGTGGAAACACCATATATTTT.

This clonotype was recorded many times. The rearrangement uses TRBV9 and TRBJ1-2; D remains ambiguous. Germline V gives CDR1 SGDLS, CDR2 YYNGEE. The CDR3 is 14 amino acids. Trimming left V 2 bases short and J 8 bases short, with 16 bases between. For the CDR3, the DNA is TGTGCCAGCAGCGTCGCTGGAGGGCCCGTCGGCTACACCTTC. It is translated as CASSVAGGPVGYTF. The complete variable domain, with remaining parts taken from reference TRBV9 and TRBJ1-2, reads DSGVTQTPKHLITATGQRVTLRCSPRSGDLSVYWYQQSLDQGLQFLIQYYNGEERAKGNILERFSAQQFPDLHSELNLSSLELGDSALYFCASSVAGGPVGYTFGSGTRLTVV.

This clonotype occurred a few times. The chain employs TRBV9 and TRBJ1-6; perhaps TRBD1 as D (5 bases). CDR1 and CDR2 (germline): SGDLS, YYNGEE. There are 13 residues in the CDR3. V was pared by 1 base and J by 11 bases, with 10 bases between. CDR3 residues: CASSVNTGPPLHF. CDR3 DNA sequence: TGTGCCAGCAGCGTAAACACAGGACCACCCCTCCACTTT.

The rearrangement links TRBV28 to TRBJ2-2; D perhaps matches TRBD1 (6 bases). This CDR3 has 14 residues. CDR1 and CDR2 from the germline V gene are MDHEN and SYDVKM. Trimming removed 4 bases at V and 4 bases at J, with 10 bases between. The CDR3: CASSSRGATGELFF. CDR3 coding DNA: TGTGCCAGCAGTTCCAGGGGAGCCACCGGGGAGCTGTTTTTT.

This rearrangement joins TRBV6-1 to TRBJ2-7, with D perhaps matching TRBD1 or TRBD2 (6 bases each). The CDR3 has 14 amino acids. The V and J ends lost 5 bases and 1 base respectively, with 12 bases between them. Germline-derived CDR1 and CDR2 are MNHNS and SASEGT. This CDR3 is CASSTGGGSYEQYF. In nucleotides, the CDR3 is TGTGCCAGCAGTACCGGAGGGGGGTCCTACGAGCAGTACTTC.

This clonotype occurred many times. This chain connects TRBV27 to TRBJ1-5; TRBD1 might be the D (6 bases). The CDR3 totals 14 residues. Trimming took 4 bases from V and 5 from J, leaving 12 bases between them. From germline, CDR1 is MNHEY and CDR2 SMNVEV (reference sequence). The CDR3 region is CASSSGTTDQPQHF. CDR3 coding DNA: TGTGCCAGCAGTTCGGGGACAACAGATCAGCCCCAGCATTTT.

This clonotype appeared many times. The V gene is TRBV7-3, the J gene TRBJ1-1; maybe TRBD1 (6 bases). The germline V gene has CDR1 SGHTA and CDR2 FQGTGA. The CDR3 extends over 14 amino acids. Between the trimmed V and J ends, which lost 8 bases and 0 bases, there was a span of 13 bases. Written as DNA, the CDR3 is TGTGCCAGCTCCTTGGACAGCGTGAACACTGAAGCTTTCTTT. This encodes CASSLDSVNTEAFF.

Many counts were recorded for this clonotype. J is TRBJ2-7 and V is TRBV5-1; 7 bases match TRBD2. Germline CDR1 is SGHRS and CDR2 is YFSETQ. J gave up 0 bases and V 0 bases, and 6 bases lay outside the gene matches. The CDR3 sequence is 16 residues long. The CDR3 region is CASSLAGGILSYEQYF. CDR3 in DNA: TGCGCCAGCAGCTTGGCCGGGGGGATCCTCTCCTACGAGCAGTACTTC.

This clonotype came up many times. The rearrangement links TRBV28 to TRBJ1-2, with a possible D match to TRBD1 (5 bases). The germline V and J ends were trimmed by 7 bases and 0 bases, with 12 bases remaining between them. Per germline, CDR1 MDHEN and CDR2 SYDVKM. This CDR3 contains 14 residues. In DNA, the CDR3 is TGTGCCAGCAAGGTTTGGGGGACTAACTATGGCTACACCTTC. It is translated as CASKVWGTNYGYTF.

The chain is built from TRBV5-1 and TRBJ1-1; the D gene is possibly TRBD1 (5 bases). The CDR3 is 16 residues long. Germline V gene sequence: CDR1 SGHRS, CDR2 YFSETQ. Trimming took off 6 bases at V and 1 base at J, with 19 bases between the two ends. DNA of the CDR3: TGCGCCAGCACCCCTAGTGGGGGTGGTGAGAACACTGAAGCTTTCTTT. As protein: CASTPSGGGENTEAFF.

This CDR3 reads CASSPGGGLSEKLFF. The CDR3 DNA sequence: TGTGCCAGCAGCCCGGGGGGGGGGCTCTCCGAAAAACTGTTTTTT. The chain has TRBV7-8 and TRBJ1-4; a possible D gene is TRBD1 (6 bases). V lost 5 bases and J lost 8, with 18 bases in between. From germline, CDR1 is SGHVS and CDR2 FQNEAQ. CDR3 length equals 15 residues.

At least ten counts were recorded for this clonotype. This chain links TRBV5-1 with TRBJ1-2; D unresolved. V was pared by 0 bases and J by 8 bases, with 14 bases between. Germline V lookup: CDR1 SGHRS, CDR2 YFSETQ. This CDR3 spans 14 amino acids. CDR3 in amino acids: CASSLVTGSGGYTF. As DNA, the CDR3 is TGCGCCAGCAGCTTGGTGACCGGCTCCGGAGGCTACACCTTC.

This clonotype appeared many times. The rearrangement links TRBV5-1 to TRBJ1-1; tentative D call: TRBD1 (5 bases). The CDR3 runs 12 residues. The germline gives CDR1 SGHRS, CDR2 YFSETQ. Trimming removed 4 bases from V and 7 bases from J, with 11 bases in between. CDR3 residues: CASSAGRLEAFF. The CDR3 DNA follows: TGCGCCAGCAGCGCGGGACGGCTTGAAGCTTTCTTT.

This sequence joins TRBV4-1 and TRBJ1-2; 9 positions agree with TRBD1. The CDR3 is made up of 16 amino acids. With 5 bases clipped from V and 2 bases from J, the junction kept 9 bases outside the gene matches. The germline CDR1 and CDR2 sequences are MGHRA and YSYEKL. The CDR3 DNA reads as TGCGCCAGCAGCTCTCCCGGGACAGGGCCAAACTATGGCTACACCTTC. Encoded protein: CASSSPGTGPNYGYTF.

This sequence joins TRBV20-1 and TRBJ2-7; maybe TRBD1 (5 bases). The CDR3 totals 15 residues. Trimming left V 0 bases short and J 4 bases short, with 16 bases between. The germline gives CDR1 DFQATT, CDR2 SNEGSKA (reference sequence). DNA of the CDR3: TGCAGTGCTAGAGATCGGTCAGGGCAGATTTACGAGCAGTACTTC. Translating it yields CSARDRSGQIYEQYF.

The chain carries TRBV28 and TRBJ1-5; D is possibly TRBD1 (5 bases). The V end lost 7 bases, the J end lost 2 bases, and 12 bases lay between the germline ends. The germline V gene encodes CDR1 MDHEN and CDR2 SYDVKM. The CDR3 loop spans 14 amino acids. The CDR3 here is CASTRGGGNQPQHF. In DNA, the CDR3 is TGTGCCAGCACCCGGGGGGGGGGCAATCAGCCCCAGCATTTT.

This clonotype was recorded many times. The V call is TRBV27, the J call TRBJ1-4; a possible D gene is TRBD1 (6 bases). Germline CDR1 reads MNHEY; CDR2 reads SMNVEV (reference sequence). The V end lost 6 bases, the J end lost 7 bases, and 15 bases lay between the germline ends. CDR3 size: 14 residues. For the CDR3, the DNA is TGTGCCAGCAGGAGGGGGGGGCTAGGTGAAAAACTGTTTTTT. Translated, it gives CASRRGGLGEKLFF.

This clonotype was seen repeatedly, ten times or more. The gene calls are TRBV25-1 and TRBJ2-1; 7 bases are shared with TRBD1. The CDR3 contains 15 residues. Germline CDR1 reads MGHDK; CDR2 reads SYGVNS. Trimming cost V 8 bases and J 8 bases; bases outside gene matches: 15. The CDR3 DNA is TGTGCCAGCTCAACAGGGGATGGTCGGGTATATGAGCAGTTCTTC. Translating gives CASSTGDGRVYEQFF.

This clonotype showed up just once. The chain joins TRBV6-5 to TRBJ2-1, with TRBD2 identical over 9 bases. The CDR3 runs 15 residues. Trimming removed 2 bases from V and 6 bases from J; junction bases left unmatched: 5. Germline V gene lookup returns CDR1 MNHEY and CDR2 SVGAGI. Here the CDR3 DNA reads TGTGCCAGCAGTTACGGCGGGAGGGCCATCAATGAGCAGTTCTTC. This gives the protein CASSYGGRAINEQFF.

For this clonotype: No conserved phenylalanine or tryptophan ends this CDR3, so it is likely a read error. This chain links TRBV7-6 with TRBJ2-7; a possible D gene is TRBD1 (5 bases). Germline V CDR1 and CDR2: SGHVS, FNYEAQ. Trimming removed 0 bases at V and 7 bases at J, with 10 bases between. This CDR3 spans 13 amino acids. CDR3 residues: CASSLAPGKEQYS. The CDR3 nucleotides are TGTGCCAGCAGCTTAGCACCAGGGAAAGAGCAGTACTCC.

This clonotype was picked up many times. V usage is TRBV2 and J usage is TRBJ1-6, with 7 bases fitting TRBD1. In germline, CDR1 is SNHLY, CDR2 FYNNEI. The V and J ends lost 6 bases and 6 bases, in that order; junction bases with no gene match: 5. The CDR3 totals 14 residues. The CDR3 sequence: CASSPGTVNSPLHF. CDR3 DNA sequence: TGTGCCAGCAGCCCCGGGACAGTTAATTCACCCCTCCACTTT.

This clonotype has a count of ten or more. The J gene is TRBJ1-6, the V gene TRBV9; 8 bases fit TRBD1. After removal of 4 bases from V and 7 bases from J, the junction contained 7 bases not matched to a gene. This CDR3 region has 15 residues. Germline V CDR1 and CDR2: SGDLS, YYNGEE. The CDR3: CASSYAGTGNSPLHF. The CDR3 region has the DNA TGTGCCAGCAGCTACGCCGGGACAGGAAATTCACCCCTCCACTTT.

This clonotype was detected ten times or more. The gene calls are TRBV12-3 or TRBV12-4 and TRBJ2-7; D unclear. The CDR3 loop spans 13 amino acids. Trimming cost V 7 bases and J 3 bases, with 13 bases left between them. The CDR3 sequence: CASTSRRIYEQYF. DNA of the CDR3: TGTGCCAGCACCTCGCGACGGATCTACGAGCAGTACTTC.

This clonotype showed up many times. The rearrangement links TRBV5-1 to TRBJ2-7; D is uncertain. The CDR3 runs to 15 residues. Germline values: CDR1 SGHRS, CDR2 YFSETQ. Trimming removed 3 bases from V and 2 bases from J, with 15 bases in between. Here the CDR3 reads CASSSSAVFPYEQYF. CDR3 coding DNA: TGCGCCAGCAGCTCGAGCGCCGTGTTCCCCTACGAGCAGTACTTC. The full variable domain, its missing parts supplied by reference TRBV5-1 and TRBJ2-7, is KAGVTQTPRYLIKTRGQQVTLSCSPISGHRSVSWYQQTPGQGLQFLFEYFSETQRNKGNFPGRFSGRQFSNSRSEMNVSTLELGDSALYLCASSSSAVFPYEQYFGPGTRLTVT.

This rearrangement joins TRBV27 to TRBJ2-7, with D tentatively TRBD1 (5 bases). Deletions cut 4 bases from V and 2 bases from J, with 12 bases between. This CDR3 is 14 amino acids long. From germline, CDR1 is MNHEY and CDR2 SMNVEV (reference sequence). This CDR3 reads CASSWGHGAYEQYF. DNA of the CDR3: TGTGCCAGCAGTTGGGGCCATGGTGCCTACGAGCAGTACTTC.

This clonotype showed up just a few times. The genes are TRBV29-1 and TRBJ1-2, with no clear D. Trimming removed 4 bases at V and 2 bases at J, with 8 bases between. The CDR3 length is 12 residues. Germline V gene lookup returns CDR1 SQVTM and CDR2 ANQGSEA. CDR3 DNA sequence: TGCAGCGTTGTACCAAGGAACTATGGCTACACCTTC. Residues: CSVVPRNYGYTF.

This clonotype has only a few counts. The chain combines TRBV11-2 with TRBJ2-3, with 7 nucleotides matching TRBD2. There are 15 residues in the CDR3. V shed 3 bases, J shed 3 bases, and the junction held 6 bases outside the gene matches. CDR1 SGHAT and CDR2 FQNNGV come from the germline V gene. The CDR3, as DNA: TGTGCCAGCAGCTTCGGGGCGGGAGTGACAGATACGCAGTATTTT. Its protein product is CASSFGAGVTDTQYF. Drawing the rest from reference TRBV11-2 and TRBJ2-3, the complete variable domain is EAGVAQSPRYKIIEKRQSVAFWCNPISGHATLYWYQQILGQGPKLLIQFQNNGVVDDSQLPKDRFSAERLKGVDSTLKIQPAKLEDSAVYLCASSFGAGVTDTQYFGPGTRLTVL.

This clonotype was detected a few times. The V and J genes are TRBV19 and TRBJ1-1; the D is unclear. This CDR3 comprises 13 residues. Germline V gene data show CDR1 as LNHDA and CDR2 as SQIVND (reference sequence). The V end lost 8 bases, the J end lost 7 bases, and 17 bases lay between the germline ends. In DNA form, the CDR3 reads TGTGCCAGTGGACCGCGGGGAAGTAGTGAAGCTTTCTTT. It translates to CASGPRGSSEAFF.

The sample holds many counts of this clonotype. Written as DNA, the CDR3 is TGTGCCAGCAGTTTAGCGGCTAACTACGAGCAGTACTTC. It specifies CASSLAANYEQYF. The genes are TRBV28 and TRBJ2-7; D ambiguous. The CDR3 contains 13 residues. V was clipped by 2 bases and J by 3 bases, with 8 bases between them. Germline V gene sequence: CDR1 MDHEN, CDR2 SYDVKM.

This clonotype was seen repeatedly, ten times or more. V usage is TRBV7-9 and J usage is TRBJ2-7, with D possibly being TRBD2 (6 bases). V lost 2 bases to trimming and J lost 2 bases, with 13 bases between them. CDR1 SEHNR and CDR2 FQNEAQ come from the germline V gene (reference sequence). The CDR3 contains 15 residues. The CDR3 spells CASSLQTGGTYEQYF. The CDR3 DNA reads as TGTGCCAGCAGCTTACAGACCGGCGGGACCTACGAGCAGTACTTC.